This T cell receptor beta chain was observed in a study of blood T cell repertoires in COVID-19. A Seattle source enrolled patients during active infection and followed them longitudinally. As handled by the study authors: Amplification from reference gene primers served as the basis for estimated nucleated cell counts. Profiled with immunoSEQ multiplex PCR; TCRdb holds only in-frame clones, not every one. The V and J calls and clone size come from that table; D and trimming were worked out from the DNA. The sample has roughly 150,000 clones; approximately 86% are singletons. The V and J ends lost 9 bases and 10 bases, in that order; junction bases with no gene match: 16. The CDR3 covers 15 residues. Germline CDR1 is SGHRS and CDR2 is YFSETQ.

The genes are TRBV5-1 and TRBJ2-1; 10 positions agree with TRBD2. Sequencing input: peripheral blood. The source is an elderly woman with COVID-19, enrolled during active disease. The CDR3 loop is CATTTSGYSGGEQFF. For the CDR3, the DNA is TGCGCCACCACGACTAGCGGGTATTCGGGAGGAGAGCAGTTCTTC.